This T cell receptor beta chain appears in the sequencing data of a study of identical twins. Study-wide findings and caveats: Potential partial confounding of zero-insertion analyses by invariant MAIT and iNKT cells was noted. With abundant cord blood beta clonotypes, insertions were fewer; memory repertoires showed no such pattern.

A universal primer site was created by template switching, with the cDNA bearing unique molecular identifiers. TCRdb reprocessed the 5' RACE reads with MiXCR, giving one entry per CDR3 protein. Of more than 400,000 distinct CDR3 sequences in the sample, nearly 15% were seen once. Points on this clonotype: What it binds is unknown.

Germline trimming cut 3 bases from V and 1 base from J; bases unmatched to any gene: 9. This CDR3 contains 19 residues. Germline V gives CDR1 SGHRS, CDR2 YFSETQ. There were only healthy Caucasians among the donors. These data were also filed under a second study, of yellow fever vaccine responses in identical twins.

The V gene is TRBV5-1, the J gene TRBJ2-5; 16 bases agree with TRBD2. Sequencing input: CD4+ T cells sorted from blood. This TCR was recovered from a young woman in good health. The DNA for the CDR3 is TGCGCCAGCAGCTCGGTCACCGGGACTAGCGGGAGGGTCCAAGAGACCCAGTACTTC. Protein: CASSSVTGTSGRVQETQYF.